The 17 T cell receptor beta chains in this list originate from one sample, sequenced in a study of T cells in Graves' hyperthyroidism and ophthalmopathy. Using RNA transcripts as the source, TCR beta CDR3 regions were amplified. First-round RT-PCR of the TCR CDR3 relied on the HTBI primer set. One entry per CDR3 protein results from TCRdb running MiXCR on the multiplex PCR reads. The data hold 90,000 to 120,000 distinct CDR3 sequences, with approximately 16% observed a single time. Sequenced material: blood. These receptors were obtained from a woman between 45 and 65 years old with Graves' hyperthyroidism.

The rearrangement joins TRBV6-2 or TRBV6-3 to TRBJ2-4; possible D gene TRBD1, 6 bases. The CDR3 spans 16 residues. The germline CDR1 and CDR2 sequences are MNHEY and SVGEGT. V was cut by 0 bases and J by 5 bases, with 14 bases left in between. CDR3 in amino acids: CASSYSAKGDQNIQYF. CDR3 in DNA: TGTGCCAGCAGTTACTCGGCGAAGGGGGACCAAAACATTCAGTACTTC.

This clonotype was seen just once. The chain employs TRBV20-1 and TRBJ2-2; D is unclear. This CDR3 comprises 15 residues. Germline V lookup: CDR1 DFQATT, CDR2 SNEGSKA (reference sequence). V was clipped by 3 bases and J by 4 bases, with 15 bases between them. CDR3 in amino acids: CSASGSQIGTGELFF. Here the CDR3 DNA reads TGCAGTGCTAGCGGGTCTCAAATAGGCACCGGGGAGCTGTTTTTT.

The chain employs TRBV11-2 and TRBJ2-4, with 10 bases identical to TRBD2. Germline V gives CDR1 SGHAT, CDR2 FQNNGV. J was trimmed by 7 bases and V by 2 bases; bases with no gene match: 8. This CDR3 spans 16 amino acids. The CDR3, as DNA: TGTGCCAGCAGCTTATGGCCTAGCGGGAGATGGAACATTCAGTACTTC. This sequence encodes CASSLWPSGRWNIQYF.

Many counts were recorded for this clonotype. The gene calls are TRBV2 and TRBJ1-5; D is uncertain. CDR1 is SNHLY and CDR2 is FYNNEI in the germline V gene. Trimming pared 9 bases from V and 1 base from J, leaving 13 bases between. The CDR3 contains 14 residues. In DNA, the CDR3 is TGTGCCAGTCGTCGAGACTCAAGCAATCAGCCCCAGCATTTT. It encodes CASRRDSSNQPQHF.

The sample holds many counts of this clonotype. J is TRBJ2-1 and V is TRBV5-1, with 14 bases lining up with TRBD2. This CDR3 has 19 amino acids. Germline trimming cut 3 bases from V and 6 bases from J; bases unmatched to any gene: 14. From germline, CDR1 is SGHRS and CDR2 YFSETQ. The CDR3 DNA follows: TGCGCCAGCAGCTACGGGACTAGCGGGAGAGGGATGGCGGGCAATGAGCAGTTCTTC. As protein: CASSYGTSGRGMAGNEQFF.

This clonotype came up many times. The chain couples TRBV27 to TRBJ2-5; possible D gene TRBD2, 5 bases. The germline CDR1 and CDR2 sequences are MNHEY and SMNVEV (reference sequence). The CDR3 loop spans 13 amino acids. V shed 6 bases and J shed 2 bases, with 10 bases lying between them. The chain's CDR3 is CASRRTPQETQYF. For the CDR3, the DNA is TGTGCCAGCAGACGGACTCCACAAGAGACCCAGTACTTC.

This clonotype occurred many times. The CDR3 is CASSTGEMDEQFF. The CDR3 bases are TGTGCCAGCTCAACCGGTGAAATGGATGAGCAGTTCTTC. The gene calls are TRBV18 and TRBJ2-1; D gene ambiguous. The CDR3 runs to 13 residues. Germline CDR1 KGHSH, CDR2 LQKENI. Trimming shortened V by 5 bases and J by 8 bases, and 13 bases separated the two germline ends.

In its sample, this clonotype was seen a few times. V and J are TRBV7-8 and TRBJ1-6, with 9 bases fitting TRBD1. Trimming cost V 7 bases and J 10 bases; bases outside gene matches: 8. From germline, CDR1 is SGHVS and CDR2 FQNEAQ. The CDR3 runs to 14 residues. The CDR3 nucleotides read TGTGCCAGCACTCACGGACAGGGGAAATCACCCCTCCACTTT. This codes for CASTHGQGKSPLHF. The full variable domain, its missing parts supplied by reference TRBV7-8 and TRBJ1-6, is GAGVSQSPRYKVAKRGQDVALRCDPISGHVSLFWYQQALGQGPEFLTYFQNEAQLDKSGLPSDRFFAERPEGSVSTLKIQRTQQEDSAVYLCASTHGQGKSPLHFGNGTRLTVT.

The sample holds a few counts of this clonotype. The germline gene is not matched at one end of the junction; a read error may be the cause. The chain recombines TRBV7-6 with TRBJ2-5; D remains unclear. Per germline, CDR1 SGHVS and CDR2 FNYEAQ. The CDR3 is 14 amino acids. The CDR3 region is CASSFSGAQETQYF. The CDR3 bases are TGTGCCAGTAGCTTTTCCGGAGCCCAAGAGACCCAGTACTTC. The full variable domain, with the rest looked up from reference TRBV7-6 and TRBJ2-5, is GAGVSQSPRYKVTKRGQDVALRCDPISGHVSLYWYRQALGQGPEFLTYFNYEAQQDKSGLPNDRFSAERPEGSISTLTIQRTEQRDSAMYRCASSFSGAQETQYFGPGTRLLVL.

The chain uses TRBV11-1 and TRBJ1-1, with D hard to call. Germline V lookup: CDR1 SGHAT, CDR2 FQDESV (reference sequence). The germline V and J ends were trimmed by 2 bases and 0 bases, with 10 bases remaining between them. CDR3 length: 15 amino acids. The DNA of the CDR3 is TGTGCCAGCAGCTTACGGAGGGAATTGAACACTGAAGCTTTCTTT. It yields the protein CASSLRRELNTEAFF. Looking up the rest from reference TRBV11-1 and TRBJ1-1 gives the full variable domain: EAEVAQSPRYKITEKSQAVAFWCDPISGHATLYWYRQILGQGPELLVQFQDESVVDDSQLPKDRFSAERLKGVDSTLKIQPAELGDSAMYLCASSLRRELNTEAFFGQGTRLTVV.

This clonotype appeared many times. This chain uses TRBV4-1 with TRBJ1-4, with D possibly matching TRBD1 (5 bases). From germline, CDR1 is MGHRA and CDR2 YSYEKL. The CDR3 is made up of 17 amino acids. Trimming removed 0 bases at V and 5 bases at J, with 16 bases between. The CDR3 here is CASSQEFRVSGNEKLFF. CDR3 sequence (DNA): TGCGCCAGCAGCCAAGAGTTCAGGGTCTCCGGGAATGAAAAACTGTTTTTT.

This clonotype was seen repeatedly, ten times or more. V gene TRBV11-3 combines with J gene TRBJ2-2; D might be TRBD2 (6 bases). V was cut by 2 bases and J by 9 bases, with 10 bases left in between. The length of the CDR3 is 13 residues. The germline CDR1 and CDR2 sequences are SGHNT and YENEEA. The DNA of the CDR3 is TGTGCCAGCAGCTTAACCGGGAGCTGGGAGCTGTTTTTT. Protein product: CASSLTGSWELFF.

This clonotype appeared many times. This sequence joins TRBV7-9 and TRBJ2-7; D remains unclear. Germline V gives CDR1 SEHNR, CDR2 FQNEAQ (reference sequence). V was shortened by 4 bases and J by 1 base, with 17 bases between the two germline ends. The CDR3 length is 16 residues. CDR3 in amino acids: CASSSPRGLGSYEQYF. The CDR3 region has the DNA TGTGCCAGCAGCTCACCCCGTGGCTTAGGTTCCTACGAGCAGTACTTC. The full variable domain, completed using reference TRBV7-9 and TRBJ2-7, is DTGVSQNPRHKITKRGQNVTFRCDPISEHNRLYWYRQTLGQGPEFLTYFQNEAQLEKSRLLSDRFSAERPKGSFSTLEIQRTEQGDSAMYLCASSSPRGLGSYEQYFGPGTRLTVT.

This chain joins TRBV9 and TRBJ2-7; the D gene is possibly TRBD1 (5 bases). V dropped 0 bases and J dropped 5 bases, with 9 bases sitting between them. The germline V gene encodes CDR1 SGDLS and CDR2 YYNGEE. This CDR3 is 13 amino acids long. The DNA for the CDR3 is TGTGCCAGCAGCGTAGAATTAGGGGACGAGCAGTACTTC. Translating it yields CASSVELGDEQYF. Looking up the rest from reference TRBV9 and TRBJ2-7 gives the full variable domain: DSGVTQTPKHLITATGQRVTLRCSPRSGDLSVYWYQQSLDQGLQFLIQYYNGEERAKGNILERFSAQQFPDLHSELNLSSLELGDSALYFCASSVELGDEQYFGPGTRLTVT.

This clonotype appeared many times. This chain uses TRBV20-1 with TRBJ2-1; TRBD2 agrees at 13 bases. There are 15 residues in the CDR3. In germline, CDR1 is DFQATT, CDR2 SNEGSKA (reference sequence). V dropped 3 bases and J dropped 5; count of bases not matched to a gene: 4. The DNA of the CDR3 is TGCAGTGCTAGCAGACTAGCGGGAGGAAACAATGAGCAGTTCTTC. This gives the protein CSASRLAGGNNEQFF.

This clonotype has only a few counts. The chain uses TRBV20-1 and TRBJ2-1; 9 bases map to TRBD2. The germline gives CDR1 DFQATT, CDR2 SNEGSKA (reference sequence). The junction had 14 bases not matched to a gene; V was cut back by 6 bases and J by 5 bases. The length of the CDR3 is 16 residues. The CDR3 coding sequence is TGCAGTGCGAACGATTTAGCGGGAGCTTTTAACAATGAGCAGTTCTTC. Translating gives CSANDLAGAFNNEQFF.

This clonotype has a count of ten or more. The gene calls are TRBV28 and TRBJ2-7; D possibly corresponds to TRBD2 (6 bases). Germline CDR1 reads MDHEN; CDR2 reads SYDVKM. V was shortened by 0 bases and J by 4 bases, with 19 bases between the two germline ends. The CDR3 runs 17 residues. Here the CDR3 reads CASSLWGTAGWGYEQYV. The CDR3 DNA sequence: TGTGCCAGCAGTTTATGGGGTACGGCGGGGTGGGGTTACGAGCAGTACGTC.